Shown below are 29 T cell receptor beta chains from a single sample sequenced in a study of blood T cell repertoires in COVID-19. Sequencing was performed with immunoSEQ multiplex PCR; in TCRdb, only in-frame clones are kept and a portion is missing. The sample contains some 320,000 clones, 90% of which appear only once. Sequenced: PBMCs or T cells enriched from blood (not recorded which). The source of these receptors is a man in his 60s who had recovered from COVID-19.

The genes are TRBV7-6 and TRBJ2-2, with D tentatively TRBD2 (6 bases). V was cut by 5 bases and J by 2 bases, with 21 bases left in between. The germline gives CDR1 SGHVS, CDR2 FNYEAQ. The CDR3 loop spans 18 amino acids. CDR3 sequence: CASSRRAGGSINTGELFF. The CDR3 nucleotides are TGTGCCAGCAGCCGACGGGCTGGGGGGTCGATAAACACCGGGGAGCTGTTTTTT.

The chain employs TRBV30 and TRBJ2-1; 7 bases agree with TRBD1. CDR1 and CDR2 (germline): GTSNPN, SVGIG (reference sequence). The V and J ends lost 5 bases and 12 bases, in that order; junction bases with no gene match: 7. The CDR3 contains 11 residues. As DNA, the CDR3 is TGTGCCTGGTCGACAGGGTATGGGCAGTTCTTC. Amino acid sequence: CAWSTGYGQFF.

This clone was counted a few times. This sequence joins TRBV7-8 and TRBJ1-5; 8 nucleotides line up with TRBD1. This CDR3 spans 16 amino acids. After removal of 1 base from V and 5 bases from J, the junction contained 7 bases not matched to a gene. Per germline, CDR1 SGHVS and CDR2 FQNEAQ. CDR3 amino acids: CASSLVPVTGDQPQHF. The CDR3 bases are TGTGCCAGCAGCTTAGTACCCGTGACAGGGGATCAGCCCCAGCATTTT.

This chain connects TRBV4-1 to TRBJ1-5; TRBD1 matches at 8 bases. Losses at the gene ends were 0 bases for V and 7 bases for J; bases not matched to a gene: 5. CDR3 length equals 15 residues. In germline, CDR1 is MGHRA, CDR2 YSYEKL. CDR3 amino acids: CASSQDGPGGQPQHF. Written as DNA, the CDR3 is TGCGCCAGCAGCCAAGATGGGCCAGGGGGCCAGCCCCAGCATTTT.

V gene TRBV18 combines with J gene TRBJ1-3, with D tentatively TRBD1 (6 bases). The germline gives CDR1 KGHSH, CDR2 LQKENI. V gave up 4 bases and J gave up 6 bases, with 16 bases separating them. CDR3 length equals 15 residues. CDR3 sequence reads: CASSRLQGSENTIYF. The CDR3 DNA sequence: TGTGCCAGCTCACGACTACAGGGCTCCGAAAACACCATATATTTT.

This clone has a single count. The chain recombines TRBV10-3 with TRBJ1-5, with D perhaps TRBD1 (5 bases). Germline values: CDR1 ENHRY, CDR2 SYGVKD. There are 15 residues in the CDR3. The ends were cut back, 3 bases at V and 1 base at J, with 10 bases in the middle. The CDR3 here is CAISDGGVSNQPQHF. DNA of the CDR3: TGTGCCATCAGTGACGGGGGTGTGAGCAATCAGCCCCAGCATTTT.

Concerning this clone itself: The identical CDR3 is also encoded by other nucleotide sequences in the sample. CDR3 nucleotide sequence: TGCGCCAGCAGCTTAAGCGGGAGTTCCTACAATGAGCAGTTCTTC. Its translation: CASSLSGSSYNEQFF. This rearrangement joins TRBV5-1 to TRBJ2-1; 8 bases align to TRBD2. The CDR3 is 15 amino acids. The junction had 2 bases not matched to a gene; V was cut back by 2 bases and J by 1 base. Germline-derived CDR1 and CDR2 are SGHRS and YFSETQ.

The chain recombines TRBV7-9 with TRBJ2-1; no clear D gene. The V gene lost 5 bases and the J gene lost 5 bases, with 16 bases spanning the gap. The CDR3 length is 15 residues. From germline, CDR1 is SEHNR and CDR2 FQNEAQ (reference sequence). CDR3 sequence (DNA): TGTGCCAGCAGCCCCCGTGGGCAGCTAAACAATGAGCAGTTCTTC. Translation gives CASSPRGQLNNEQFF.

As DNA, the CDR3 is TGTGCCAGCAGTTACTCGCAGGGGGCGCCGCACGAGCAGTACTTC. This sequence encodes CASSYSQGAPHEQYF. The genes are TRBV6-5 and TRBJ2-7, with 8 bases identical to TRBD1. This CDR3 comprises 15 residues. Germline-derived CDR1 and CDR2 are MNHEY and SVGAGI. V shed 0 bases and J 5 bases; nucleotides not matched to a gene: 6.

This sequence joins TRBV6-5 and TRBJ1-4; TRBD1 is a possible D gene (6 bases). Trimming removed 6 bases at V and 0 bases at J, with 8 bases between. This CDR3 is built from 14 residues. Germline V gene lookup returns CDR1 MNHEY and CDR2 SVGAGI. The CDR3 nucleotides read TGTGCCAGCAGCCGGACAGCAACTAATGAAAAACTGTTTTTT. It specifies CASSRTATNEKLFF.

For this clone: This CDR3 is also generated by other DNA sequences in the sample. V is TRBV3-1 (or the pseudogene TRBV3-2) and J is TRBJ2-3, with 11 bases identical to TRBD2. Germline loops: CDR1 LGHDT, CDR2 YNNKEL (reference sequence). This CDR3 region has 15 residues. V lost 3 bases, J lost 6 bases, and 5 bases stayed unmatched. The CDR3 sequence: CASSHLAGGTDTQYF. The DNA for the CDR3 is TGTGCCAGCAGCCACTTAGCGGGAGGGACGGATACGCAGTATTTT.

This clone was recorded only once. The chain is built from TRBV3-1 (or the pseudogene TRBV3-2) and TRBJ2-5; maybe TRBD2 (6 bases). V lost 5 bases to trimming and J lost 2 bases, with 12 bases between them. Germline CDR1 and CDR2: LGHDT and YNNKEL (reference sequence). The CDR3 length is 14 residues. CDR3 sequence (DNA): TGTGCCAGCAGCTTTAGACGGGAGCAAGAGACCCAGTACTTC. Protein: CASSFRREQETQYF.

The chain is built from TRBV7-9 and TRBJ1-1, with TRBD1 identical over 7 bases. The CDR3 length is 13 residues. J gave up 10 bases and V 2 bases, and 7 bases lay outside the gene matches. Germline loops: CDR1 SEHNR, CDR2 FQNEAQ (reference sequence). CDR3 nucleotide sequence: TGTGCCAGCAGCTTAAGACAGGGACCCTCAGCTTTCTTT. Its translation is CASSLRQGPSAFF.

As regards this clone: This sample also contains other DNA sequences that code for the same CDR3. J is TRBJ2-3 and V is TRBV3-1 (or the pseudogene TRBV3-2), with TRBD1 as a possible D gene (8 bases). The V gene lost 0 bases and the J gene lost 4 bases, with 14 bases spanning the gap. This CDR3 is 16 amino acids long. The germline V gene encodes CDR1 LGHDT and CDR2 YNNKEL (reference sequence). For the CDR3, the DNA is TGTGCCAGCAGCCAAGACTACAGGGGGAGGGCAGATACGCAGTATTTT. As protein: CASSQDYRGRADTQYF.

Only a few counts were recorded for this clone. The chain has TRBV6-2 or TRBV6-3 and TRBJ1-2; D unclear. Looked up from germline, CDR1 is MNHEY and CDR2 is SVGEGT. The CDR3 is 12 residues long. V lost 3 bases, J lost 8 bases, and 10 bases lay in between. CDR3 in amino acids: CASSYSSGGYTF. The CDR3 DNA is TGTGCCAGCAGTTATTCAAGCGGAGGCTACACCTTC.

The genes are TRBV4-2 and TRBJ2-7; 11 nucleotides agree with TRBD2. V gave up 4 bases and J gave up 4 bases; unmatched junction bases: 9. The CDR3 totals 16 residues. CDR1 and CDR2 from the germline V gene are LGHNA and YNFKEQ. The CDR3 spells CASSRFSGGASYEQYF. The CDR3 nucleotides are TGTGCCAGCAGCCGCTTTAGCGGGGGGGCCTCTTACGAGCAGTACTTC.

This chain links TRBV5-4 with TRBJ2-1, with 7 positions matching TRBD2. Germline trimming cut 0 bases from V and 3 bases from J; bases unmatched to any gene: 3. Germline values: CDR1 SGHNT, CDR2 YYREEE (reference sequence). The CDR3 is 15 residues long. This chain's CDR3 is CASSLGGSGYNEQFF. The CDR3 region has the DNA TGTGCCAGCAGCTTGGGCGGGAGCGGCTACAATGAGCAGTTCTTC.

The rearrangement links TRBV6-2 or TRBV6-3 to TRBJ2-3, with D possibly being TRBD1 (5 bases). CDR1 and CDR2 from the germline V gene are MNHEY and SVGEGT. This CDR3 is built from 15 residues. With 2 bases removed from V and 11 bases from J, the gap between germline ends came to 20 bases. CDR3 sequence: CASSYPTATLGVQYF. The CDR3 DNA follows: TGTGCCAGCAGTTACCCGACAGCTACGCTCGGTGTGCAGTATTTT.

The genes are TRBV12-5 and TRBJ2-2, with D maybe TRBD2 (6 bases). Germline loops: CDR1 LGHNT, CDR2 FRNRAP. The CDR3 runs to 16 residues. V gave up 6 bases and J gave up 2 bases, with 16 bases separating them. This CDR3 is CASGNRDFLNTGELFF. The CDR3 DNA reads TGTGCTAGTGGAAACCGGGACTTCCTCAACACCGGGGAGCTGTTTTTT.

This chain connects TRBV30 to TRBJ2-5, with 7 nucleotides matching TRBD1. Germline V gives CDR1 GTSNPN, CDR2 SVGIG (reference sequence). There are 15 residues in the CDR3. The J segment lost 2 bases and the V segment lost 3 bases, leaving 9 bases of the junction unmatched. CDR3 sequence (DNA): TGTGCCTGGAGGGTCATGGGACAGCCGCAAGAGACCCAGTACTTC. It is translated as CAWRVMGQPQETQYF.

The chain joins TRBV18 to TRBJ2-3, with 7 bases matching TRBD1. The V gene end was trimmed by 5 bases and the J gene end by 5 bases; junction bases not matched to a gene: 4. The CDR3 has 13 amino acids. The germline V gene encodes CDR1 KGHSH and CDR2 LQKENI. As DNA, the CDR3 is TGTGCCAGCTCAGCTAACAGGGGAGATACGCAGTATTTT. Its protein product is CASSANRGDTQYF.

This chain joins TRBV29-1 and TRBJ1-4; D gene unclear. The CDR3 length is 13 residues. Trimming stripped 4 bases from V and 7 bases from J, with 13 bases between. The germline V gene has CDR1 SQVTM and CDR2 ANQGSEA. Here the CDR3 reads CSVGGGSSEKLFF. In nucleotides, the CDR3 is TGCAGCGTTGGAGGAGGGTCCAGTGAAAAACTGTTTTTT. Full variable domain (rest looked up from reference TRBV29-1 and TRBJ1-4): SAVISQKPSRDICQRGTSLTIQCQVDSQVTMMFWYRQQPGQSLTLIATANQGSEATYESGFVIDKFPISRPNLTFSTLTVSNMSPEDSSIYLCSVGGGSSEKLFFGSGTQLSVL.

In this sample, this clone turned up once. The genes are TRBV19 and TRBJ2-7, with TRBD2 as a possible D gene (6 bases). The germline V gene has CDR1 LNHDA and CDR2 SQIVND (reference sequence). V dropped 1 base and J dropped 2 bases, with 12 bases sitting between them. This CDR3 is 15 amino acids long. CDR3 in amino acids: CASSIALGGTYEQYF. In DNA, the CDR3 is TGTGCCAGTAGTATAGCCCTCGGAGGGACCTACGAGCAGTACTTC.

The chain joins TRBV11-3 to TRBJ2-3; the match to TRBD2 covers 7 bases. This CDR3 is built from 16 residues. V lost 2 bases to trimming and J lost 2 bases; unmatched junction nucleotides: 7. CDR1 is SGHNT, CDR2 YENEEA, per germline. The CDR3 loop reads CASSLRAGYTTDTQYF. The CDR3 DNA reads TGTGCCAGCAGCTTACGAGCGGGATACACCACAGATACGCAGTATTTT.

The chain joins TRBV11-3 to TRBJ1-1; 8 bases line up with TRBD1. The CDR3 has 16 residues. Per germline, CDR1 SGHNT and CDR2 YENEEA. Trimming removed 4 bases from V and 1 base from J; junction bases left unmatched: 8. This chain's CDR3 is CASSSGQGRGNTEAFF. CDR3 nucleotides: TGTGCCAGCAGCTCCGGACAGGGCAGGGGGAACACTGAAGCTTTCTTT.

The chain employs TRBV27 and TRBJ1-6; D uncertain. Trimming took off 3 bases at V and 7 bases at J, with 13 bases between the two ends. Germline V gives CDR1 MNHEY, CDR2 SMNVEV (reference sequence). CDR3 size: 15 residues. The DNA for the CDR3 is TGTGCCAGCAGTTTTAAGGGAGGGCCCAATTCACCCCTCCACTTT. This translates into CASSFKGGPNSPLHF.

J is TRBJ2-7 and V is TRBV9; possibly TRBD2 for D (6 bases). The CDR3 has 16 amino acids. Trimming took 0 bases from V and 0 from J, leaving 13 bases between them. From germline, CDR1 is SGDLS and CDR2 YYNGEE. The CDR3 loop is CASSVDGGSHSYEQYF. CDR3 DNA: TGTGCCAGCAGCGTAGATGGAGGGTCCCACTCCTACGAGCAGTACTTC.

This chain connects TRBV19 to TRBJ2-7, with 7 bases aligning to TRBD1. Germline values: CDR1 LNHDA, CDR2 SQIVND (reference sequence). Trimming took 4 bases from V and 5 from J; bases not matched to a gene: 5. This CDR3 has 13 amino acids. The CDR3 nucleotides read TGTGCCAGTAGTACGACAGGGTGGAACGAGCAGTACTTC. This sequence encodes CASSTTGWNEQYF.

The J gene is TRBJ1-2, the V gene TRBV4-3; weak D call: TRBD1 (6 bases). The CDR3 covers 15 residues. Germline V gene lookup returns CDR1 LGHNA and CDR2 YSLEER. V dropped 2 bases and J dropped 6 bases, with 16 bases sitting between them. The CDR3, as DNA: TGCGCCAGCAGCCAATCGACCAGGGGATGGGATGGCTACACCTTC. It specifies CASSQSTRGWDGYTF.